These T cell receptor beta chains were read from a single sample in a study of blood T cell repertoires in COVID-19. The data were produced by immunoSEQ multiplex PCR, yet TCRdb's version contains in-frame clones alone and is incomplete. Altogether 93,000 or so clones are present, 88% being singletons, with the ten largest covering 3% to 3.5%. The sequenced sample was peripheral blood. The receptors shown here come from a human donor in a cohort sampled during active COVID-19. Both conserved end residues are part of each CDR3. Fields, in order: V gene, J gene, clone size, D gene, CDR3 DNA, CDR3 protein. D genes are given only for firm matches. Size values are once, few and many counts, or a class for expanded clones, and some rows have none.

TRBV27	TRBJ1-2	.	TRBD1	TGTGCCAGCAGTCAACAGGGGTATAATGGCTACACCTTC	CASSQQGYNGYTF
TRBV5-1	TRBJ2-5	.	TRBD1	TGCGCCAGCAGCTGGACAGGGCTGGGGTCTTACGGGGGAGAGACCCAGTACTTC	CASSWTGLGSYGGETQYF
TRBV4-2	TRBJ1-1	.	.	TGTGCCAGCAGCCAAGAGGCCGGAGTGGCTTTCTTT	CASSQEAGVAFF
TRBV9	TRBJ1-1	.	.	TGTGCCAGCAGCGTAGCCGGGAAGACTGAAGCTTTCTTT	CASSVAGKTEAFF
TRBV3-1/TRBV3-2	TRBJ2-2	.	.	TGTGCCAGCAGCCAAGATTGGTACAGTTTGAACACCGGGGAGCTGTTTTTT	CASSQDWYSLNTGELFF
TRBV27	TRBJ2-2	.	.	TGTGCCAGCAGTTTAAACCCGGGGGCGAACACCGGGGAGCTGTTTTTT	CASSLNPGANTGELFF
TRBV19	TRBJ2-1	.	TRBD2	TGTGCCAGTAGTAGAGGACTAGCGGGGGACTACAATGAGCAGTTCTTC	CASSRGLAGDYNEQFF
TRBV7-8	TRBJ2-2	.	TRBD2	TGTGCCAGCGGCAGACTAGCGGGGACGAACACCGGGGAGCTGTTTTTT	CASGRLAGTNTGELFF
TRBV30	TRBJ1-6	once	.	TGTGCCTGGAGTCGGGCGGGGAACGCTAATTCACCCCTCCACTTT	CAWSRAGNANSPLHF
TRBV13	TRBJ2-2	.	TRBD2	TGTGCCAGCAGCTTGGGGACTAGCGGAGGAGGAGACACCGGGGAGCTGTTTTTT	CASSLGTSGGGDTGELFF
TRBV7-4	TRBJ2-7	.	.	TGTGCCAGCAGCTTGGGGAGAAGTTCATACTACGAGCAGTACTTC	CASSLGRSSYYEQYF
TRBV27	TRBJ2-7	.	.	TGTGCCAGCGATTCCGGGCTCTCGGGGGGCCGGCAGTACTTC	CASDSGLSGGRQYF
TRBV21-1	TRBJ2-7	.	.	TGTGCCAGCAGCAAAGCCGTGGACAGAGCCTACGAGCAGTACTTC	CASSKAVDRAYEQYF
TRBV5-4	TRBJ2-3	.	TRBD2	TGTGCCAGCAGCGGGGGACTAGCGACGGATACGCAGTATTTT	CASSGGLATDTQYF
TRBV19	TRBJ1-1	.	TRBD1	TGTGCCAGCCTGGGGACAGGGCGGGGGAACACTGAAGCTTTCTTT	CASLGTGRGNTEAFF
TRBV12-3/TRBV12-4	TRBJ2-1	.	.	TGTGCCAGCAGTTCGGGGTGGGGCAATGAGCAGTTCTTC	CASSSGWGNEQFF
TRBV4-2	TRBJ2-5	.	TRBD2	TGTGCCAGCAGCCCCGCACGGGGGGGGCCGCAAGAGACCCAGTACTTC	CASSPARGGPQETQYF
TRBV4-1	TRBJ1-1	.	.	TGCGCCAGCAGCCAAGTTATGGGAGGGTTCGGAGCTTTCTTT	CASSQVMGGFGAFF
TRBV19	TRBJ2-7	.	TRBD2	TGTGCCAGTAGTTCAACGGGGAGGGTCGAGCAGTACTTC	CASSSTGRVEQYF
TRBV14	TRBJ2-7	.	.	TGTGCCAGCAGAGCTGATGGGCCCTACGAGCAGTACTTC	CASRADGPYEQYF
TRBV28	TRBJ1-2	once	.	TGTGCCAGCAGCACAGCAATCTATGGCTACACCTTC	CASSTAIYGYTF
TRBV19	TRBJ1-1	.	.	TGTGCCAGTAGTATAGCCAGGGGACCCAATCTCCCTGAAGCTTTCTTT	CASSIARGPNLPEAFF
TRBV28	TRBJ1-1	.	.	TGTGCCAGCAGACTAGGGACCGGGAGGAGGAACACTGAAGCTTTCTTT	CASRLGTGRRNTEAFF
TRBV19	TRBJ2-1	.	TRBD2	TGTGCCAGTAACCATCGGGACTACCGTTTTGAGCAGTTCTTC	CASNHRDYRFEQFF
TRBV30	TRBJ2-2	once	TRBD1	TGTGCCTGGAGTCCACAGGGGGCCGGGGAGCTGTTTTTT	CAWSPQGAGELFF
TRBV7-9	TRBJ2-1	few	TRBD2	TGTGCCAGCAGCTTAGAGGGACTAGCCAATGAGCAGTTCTTC	CASSLEGLANEQFF
TRBV14	TRBJ2-2	.	.	TGTGCCAGCAGCCATGGTCAGGGGTTCACCGGGGAGCTGTTTTTT	CASSHGQGFTGELFF
TRBV4-3	TRBJ2-2	.	TRBD2	TGCGCCAGCAGCCAACGAGCGGGAGGTACCGGGGAGCTGTTTTTT	CASSQRAGGTGELFF